Shown below are 10 T cell receptor beta chains from a single sample sequenced in a study of blood T cell repertoires in COVID-19. Assay used: immunoSEQ multiplex PCR; TCRdb lists only in-frame clones, some missing. This sample has a few hundred thousand clones; roughly 89% occur once, and the top ten carry approximately 9%. Sequencing used PBMCs or T cells enriched from blood (not recorded which). Source of these receptors: a man aged 40-50 years who had recovered from COVID-19.

The CDR3 DNA reads as TGTGCCAGCAGTTTGTTGCGGAACCGAGAGACCCAGTACTTC. It specifies CASSLLRNRETQYF. This chain joins TRBV28 and TRBJ2-5; D unclear. V lost 3 bases and J 4 bases, leaving 12 bases between the germline ends. Germline CDR1 is MDHEN and CDR2 is SYDVKM. The CDR3 runs to 14 residues.

A single count supports this clone. The CDR3 is CASSVGGRDLEQYF. The CDR3 nucleotides are TGTGCCAGCAGCGTCGGCGGGAGGGATCTCGAGCAGTACTTC. The rearrangement uses TRBV9 and TRBJ2-7; TRBD2 agrees at 9 bases. There are 14 residues in the CDR3. Per germline, CDR1 SGDLS and CDR2 YYNGEE. The J segment lost 6 bases and the V segment lost 2 bases, leaving 6 bases of the junction unmatched.

Only one count was recorded for this clone. CDR3 in amino acids: CASSLNNNGNTIYF. Here the CDR3 DNA reads TGTGCCAGCAGCTTAAATAATAATGGAAACACCATATATTTT. The chain has TRBV7-9 and TRBJ1-3, with no clear D. The CDR3 has 14 amino acids. Trimming removed 2 bases at V and 3 bases at J, with 8 bases between. Per the germline V gene, CDR1 is SEHNR and CDR2 is FQNEAQ (reference sequence).

The rearrangement joins TRBV13 to TRBJ1-4; 7 nucleotides agree with TRBD1. The CDR3 runs to 15 residues. CDR1 PRHDT and CDR2 FYEKMQ come from the germline V gene (reference sequence). The junction had 9 bases not matched to a gene; V was cut back by 4 bases and J by 7 bases. The chain's CDR3 is CASSSRVAGGEKLFF. DNA of the CDR3: TGTGCCAGCAGCTCTCGTGTGGCAGGGGGTGAAAAACTGTTTTTT.

This rearrangement joins TRBV24-1 to TRBJ2-1; 11 bases are shared with TRBD1. Trimming cost V 3 bases and J 8 bases; bases outside gene matches: 5. Germline-derived CDR1 and CDR2 are KGHDR and SFDVKD. The CDR3 totals 15 residues. CDR3 bases: TGTGCCACCAGTGATCCGGGACAGGGGGATGATGAGCAGTTCTTC. This codes for CATSDPGQGDDEQFF.

This chain joins TRBV11-1 and TRBJ2-3, with D perhaps matching TRBD2 (5 bases). Trimming left V 4 bases short and J 8 bases short, with 19 bases between. The CDR3 spans 15 residues. From germline, CDR1 is SGHAT and CDR2 FQDESV (reference sequence). The CDR3 DNA follows: TGTGCCAGCAGCTCTATAGCCGGGGTCGTTGTTACGCAGTATTTT. The encoded protein is CASSSIAGVVVTQYF.

The V gene is TRBV19, the J gene TRBJ2-5; D remains unclear. Deletions cut 8 bases from V and 0 bases from J, with 10 bases between. CDR1 and CDR2 from the germline V gene are LNHDA and SQIVND (reference sequence). The CDR3 sequence is 13 residues long. DNA for the CDR3: TGTGCCAGTGGGCAATCTCACCAAGAGACCCAGTACTTC. Translation: CASGQSHQETQYF.

The rearrangement joins TRBV6-5 to TRBJ2-1, with D possibly being TRBD2 (5 bases). Germline V lookup: CDR1 MNHEY, CDR2 SVGAGI. Trimming pared 0 bases from V and 0 bases from J, leaving 6 bases between. CDR3 length: 15 residues. This CDR3 is CASSYSRGSYNEQFF. The CDR3 region has the DNA TGTGCCAGCAGTTACTCTCGGGGCTCCTACAATGAGCAGTTCTTC.

V is TRBV20-1 and J is TRBJ1-2, with D possibly TRBD1 on 6 matching bases. This CDR3 has 14 amino acids. The ends were cut back, 3 bases at V and 0 bases at J, with 11 bases in the middle. The germline V gene encodes CDR1 DFQATT and CDR2 SNEGSKA (reference sequence). This chain's CDR3 is CSASPDSANYGYTF. In DNA, the CDR3 is TGCAGTGCTAGTCCGGACAGCGCTAACTATGGCTACACCTTC.

The rearrangement joins TRBV11-2 to TRBJ2-1; TRBD2 agrees at 10 bases. V lost 9 bases, J lost 0 bases, and 8 bases stayed unmatched. The CDR3 spans 16 residues. CDR1 is SGHAT, CDR2 FQNNGV, per germline. The CDR3 DNA is TGTGCCAGTGGACTAGCGGTTAGTAGCTCCTACAATGAGCAGTTCTTC. Translating it yields CASGLAVSSSYNEQFF.